A single sample is the source of the 13 T cell receptor beta chains below, sequenced in a study of beta chain features in type 1 diabetes listed by TCRdb under 2018. Library method: the immunoSEQ multiplex PCR assay. The entire isolated RNA was reverse transcribed using the High Capacity cDNA Reverse Transcription Kit, and thus expressed TCRB transcripts were sequenced. TCRdb holds this immuneACCESS table with in-frame rearrangements only. Some clones are missing; in checked studies, unresolved V genes explain under half, and the rest has no known cause. Across this sample there are under 300,000 clones, with about a tenth seen only once. The ten largest clones capture around 0.017% of the sample. These TCRs' antigens remain unknown. Study-wide conclusions, independent of this receptor: Type 1 diabetes patients showed a moderate but significant shortening of TCRB CDR3 length in all four CD4+ subsets.

What was sequenced was naive CD4+ T cells from blood. Taken with the paper, the label for cell subset or site translates to: true naive CD4+ T cells. Every receptor here comes from a man aged 30 to 45 with type 1 diabetes.

This clone was seen a few times. V and J are TRBV30 and TRBJ1-1; TRBD1 matches at 9 bases. Germline CDR1 is GTSNPN and CDR2 is SVGIG (reference sequence). This CDR3 region has 11 residues. V shed 2 bases and J 11 bases; nucleotides not matched to a gene: 3. CDR3 coding DNA: TGTGCCTGGAGTACAGGGGGCCGGGCTTTCTTT. Translation gives CAWSTGGRAFF.

The chain has TRBV6-1 and TRBJ2-7, with 9 bases identical to TRBD1. Trimming cost V 7 bases and J 5 bases; bases outside gene matches: 6. CDR1 and CDR2 (germline): MNHNS, SASEGT. This CDR3 contains 13 residues. The CDR3 here is CASKGQGYHEQYF. CDR3 coding DNA: TGTGCCAGCAAGGGACAGGGTTACCACGAGCAGTACTTC.

V and J are TRBV14 and TRBJ2-3; unclear D gene. Trimming cost V 2 bases and J 6 bases, with 9 bases left between them. The CDR3 sequence is 13 residues long. Germline CDR1 and CDR2: SGHDN and FVKESK. The CDR3 coding sequence is TGTGCCAGCAGCCAATGGATGCGGGATACGCAGTATTTT. It translates to CASSQWMRDTQYF.

This clone came up a few times. The rearrangement links TRBV18 to TRBJ1-2; no firm D call. This CDR3 has 13 amino acids. Germline V CDR1 and CDR2: KGHSH, LQKENI. V was shortened by 2 bases and J by 4 bases, with 8 bases between the two germline ends. The CDR3 loop reads CASSPDQFYGYTF. The DNA of the CDR3 is TGTGCCAGCTCACCAGATCAGTTCTATGGCTACACCTTC.

This clone occurred a few times. The V call is TRBV7-2, the J call TRBJ2-5; a possible D gene is TRBD1 (7 bases). The CDR3 sequence is 15 residues long. V was pared by 5 bases and J by 6 bases, with 19 bases between. The germline V gene has CDR1 SGHTA and CDR2 FQGNSA. The CDR3 region has the DNA TGTGCCAGCAGCGCCCGGGGCAGGGGGAGGCAGACCCAGTACTTC. This encodes CASSARGRGRQTQYF.

This chain uses TRBV28 with TRBJ2-1; 10 bases are shared with TRBD2. Germline V gene data show CDR1 as MDHEN and CDR2 as SYDVKM. Germline trimming cut 4 bases from V and 2 bases from J; bases unmatched to any gene: 5. The CDR3 contains 16 residues. In DNA, the CDR3 is TGTGCCAGCAGTTCTTCTAGCGGGGGCCCCTACAATGAGCAGTTCTTC. Translated, it gives CASSSSSGGPYNEQFF.

This clone was detected only a few times. The chain is built from TRBV5-1 and TRBJ2-7; D may be TRBD1 (6 bases). This CDR3 spans 14 amino acids. V dropped 4 bases and J dropped 2 bases, with 13 bases sitting between them. Germline V CDR1 and CDR2: SGHRS, YFSETQ. The chain's CDR3 is CASSIRTEAYEQYF. CDR3 in DNA: TGCGCCAGCAGCATTCGGACAGAAGCCTACGAGCAGTACTTC.

The rearrangement joins TRBV30 to TRBJ2-1; D is unclear. The V gene lost 1 base and the J gene lost 9 bases, with 10 bases spanning the gap. Germline V gene data show CDR1 as GTSNPN and CDR2 as SVGIG (reference sequence). CDR3 length: 12 residues. CDR3 DNA: TGTGCCTGGAGTGCCCCGGCTAGTGAGCAGTTCTTC. Its translation: CAWSAPASEQFF.

This chain links TRBV5-4 with TRBJ2-2; 7 nucleotides align to TRBD1. Germline CDR1 reads SGHNT; CDR2 reads YYREEE (reference sequence). V lost 0 bases, J lost 6 bases, and 5 bases stayed unmatched. The CDR3 has 15 residues. CDR3 residues: CASSLEGALSGELFF. CDR3 DNA: TGTGCCAGCAGCTTGGAGGGGGCGCTGTCCGGGGAGCTGTTTTTT.

A few counts support this clone. The chain's CDR3 is CASSVGLEPLYGYTF. DNA for the CDR3: TGTGCCAGCAGCGTAGGGCTGGAGCCCCTCTATGGCTACACCTTC. The chain couples TRBV9 to TRBJ1-2; D is undetermined. CDR1 and CDR2 (germline): SGDLS, YYNGEE. Trimming stripped 0 bases from V and 4 bases from J, with 13 bases between. This CDR3 has 15 residues.

The V call is TRBV5-4, the J call TRBJ1-1; maybe TRBD1 (6 bases). Germline V gene data show CDR1 as SGHNT and CDR2 as YYREEE (reference sequence). V lost 3 bases, J lost 1 base, and 13 bases lay in between. CDR3 length: 15 residues. CDR3 DNA sequence: TGTGCCAGCAGCTCCATGGGACATAGGAACACTGAAGCTTTCTTT. It encodes CASSSMGHRNTEAFF.

The chain has TRBV28 and TRBJ2-7; possible D gene TRBD2, 5 bases. The CDR3 is 12 residues long. The V end lost 2 bases, the J end lost 11 bases, and 13 bases lay between the germline ends. Germline assignment: CDR1 MDHEN and CDR2 SYDVKM. CDR3 sequence reads: CASSLPGRRKYF. CDR3 nucleotides: TGTGCCAGCAGTTTACCCGGACGGAGGAAGTACTTC.

The chain links TRBV9 to TRBJ1-3; D is unclear. The ends were cut back, 0 bases at V and 16 bases at J, with 11 bases in the middle. This CDR3 is built from 11 residues. The germline V gene encodes CDR1 SGDLS and CDR2 YYNGEE. CDR3 protein: CASSVGGTMYF. The CDR3 DNA follows: TGTGCCAGCAGCGTAGGAGGCACTATGTATTTT. Using reference TRBV9 and TRBJ1-3 for the parts outside the CDR3, the full variable domain is DSGVTQTPKHLITATGQRVTLRCSPRSGDLSVYWYQQSLDQGLQFLIQYYNGEERAKGNILERFSAQQFPDLHSELNLSSLELGDSALYFCASSVGGTMYFGEGSWLTVV.